A single sample gave rise to the 26 T cell receptor beta chains below, sequenced in a study of blood T cell repertoires in COVID-19. Profiled with immunoSEQ multiplex PCR; TCRdb holds only in-frame clones, not every one. The sample carries 95,000 to 150,000 clones, around 82% recorded once. Sequenced: peripheral blood. The receptors here all came from a man aged 80 or over with active or convalescent COVID-19.

This chain connects TRBV4-3 to TRBJ1-5, with no clear D. With 0 bases removed from V and 0 bases from J, the gap between germline ends came to 12 bases. Germline CDR1 is LGHNA and CDR2 is YSLEER. This CDR3 contains 17 residues. CDR3 nucleotides: TGCGCCAGCAGCCAAGATCTAGGAGGGCTTAGCAATCAGCCCCAGCATTTT. This encodes CASSQDLGGLSNQPQHF.

The chain combines TRBV28 with TRBJ1-6; D possibly corresponds to TRBD1 (5 bases). The germline CDR1 and CDR2 sequences are MDHEN and SYDVKM. Between the trimmed V and J ends, which lost 4 bases and 10 bases, there was a span of 17 bases. The length of the CDR3 is 15 residues. The CDR3 loop is CASSSDSVRNSPLHF. CDR3 sequence (DNA): TGTGCCAGCAGTTCCGACAGTGTTAGAAACTCACCCCTCCACTTT.

The chain is built from TRBV7-8 and TRBJ1-2; 9 bases match TRBD1. CDR3 length: 15 residues. V was clipped by 1 base and J by 4 bases; unmatched bases: 4. CDR1 and CDR2 from the germline V gene are SGHVS and FQNEAQ. The CDR3 sequence: CASSLGGTGSYGYTF. DNA for the CDR3: TGTGCCAGCAGCTTAGGCGGGACAGGGAGCTATGGCTACACCTTC.

This rearrangement joins TRBV5-1 to TRBJ1-2; TRBD1 agrees at 7 bases. The CDR3 length is 14 residues. V trimming: 4 bases; J trimming: 5 bases; junction bases outside the gene matches: 8. Looked up from germline, CDR1 is SGHRS and CDR2 is YFSETQ. In DNA form, the CDR3 reads TGCGCCAGCAGCCCGAAAACAGGGGATTATGGCTACACCTTC. This sequence encodes CASSPKTGDYGYTF.

The rearrangement joins TRBV6-1 to TRBJ1-2; D perhaps matches TRBD1 (5 bases). Germline V lookup: CDR1 MNHNS, CDR2 SASEGT. The CDR3 is 12 amino acids. The V gene lost 3 bases and the J gene lost 5 bases, with 7 bases spanning the gap. The chain's CDR3 is CASSEQGYGYTF. The CDR3 region has the DNA TGTGCCAGCAGTGAGCAGGGTTATGGCTACACCTTC.

Of note for this clone: A junction end diverges from the germline sequence, so it may reflect a read error. The chain joins TRBV12-5 to TRBJ1-3; TRBD1 aligns across 7 bases. Germline assignment: CDR1 LGHNT and CDR2 FRNRAP. CDR3 size: 17 residues. CDR3 sequence reads: CAGGQGGRGLSGNTIYF. The CDR3 nucleotides are TGTGCTGGTGGTCAGGGGGGAAGGGGTTTATCTGGAAACACCATATATTTT.

The V gene is TRBV7-8, the J gene TRBJ2-2; 9 bases line up with TRBD1. After removal of 5 bases from V and 4 bases from J, the junction contained 2 bases not matched to a gene. Germline-derived CDR1 and CDR2 are SGHVS and FQNEAQ. This CDR3 spans 14 amino acids. The CDR3 region is CASSRQGGTGELFF. CDR3 in DNA: TGTGCCAGCAGCCGACAGGGGGGCACCGGGGAGCTGTTTTTT.

The chain employs TRBV19 and TRBJ1-5, with 10 bases that match TRBD1. The germline gives CDR1 LNHDA, CDR2 SQIVND (reference sequence). The junction had 4 bases not matched to a gene; V was cut back by 5 bases and J by 6 bases. The CDR3 runs to 14 residues. CDR3 sequence (DNA): TGTGCCAGTAGTGGGACAGGGGTAAGTCAGCCCCAGCATTTT. Its protein product is CASSGTGVSQPQHF.

This rearrangement joins TRBV19 to TRBJ1-3; TRBD1 matches 7 bases. The germline gives CDR1 LNHDA, CDR2 SQIVND (reference sequence). This CDR3 contains 16 residues. Trimming took 5 bases from V and 4 from J; bases not matched to a gene: 11. CDR3: CASSPGQAPEGNTIYF. The CDR3 nucleotides are TGTGCCAGTAGTCCTGGACAGGCCCCGGAGGGAAACACCATATATTTT.

The chain has TRBV11-2 and TRBJ2-3; TRBD1 matches 7 bases. V gave up 1 base and J gave up 0 bases; unmatched junction bases: 10. CDR1 is SGHAT and CDR2 is FQNNGV in the germline V gene. This CDR3 is built from 18 residues. Here the CDR3 DNA reads TGTGCCAGCAGCTTAGCCTTGGACAGGAGAACTAGCACAGATACGCAGTATTTT. Translated: CASSLALDRRTSTDTQYF.

This clone was seen only once. This sequence joins TRBV3-1 (or the pseudogene TRBV3-2) and TRBJ1-3; 8 nucleotides line up with TRBD1. The CDR3 is 15 residues long. V lost 0 bases to trimming and J lost 5 bases; unmatched junction nucleotides: 3. CDR1 LGHDT and CDR2 YNNKEL come from the germline V gene (reference sequence). In nucleotides, the CDR3 is TGTGCCAGCAGCCAAGATCGGACAGGGAGAAACACCATATATTTT. Amino acids: CASSQDRTGRNTIYF.

The chain employs TRBV5-1 and TRBJ2-7; 9 positions match TRBD2. The V segment lost 0 bases and the J segment 1 base; nucleotides outside the gene matches: 2. CDR1 and CDR2 from the germline V gene are SGHRS and YFSETQ. This CDR3 has 15 amino acids. This chain's CDR3 is CASSLVAGGSYEQYF. The CDR3 DNA is TGCGCCAGCAGCTTGGTGGCGGGGGGGTCCTACGAGCAGTACTTC.

This rearrangement joins TRBV30 to TRBJ1-1, with a possible D match to TRBD1 (5 bases). The CDR3 length is 13 residues. Germline CDR1 reads GTSNPN; CDR2 reads SVGIG (reference sequence). The ends were cut back, 2 bases at V and 3 bases at J, with 10 bases in the middle. DNA of the CDR3: TGTGCCTGGAGTCGTTGGGGGGACACTGAAGCTTTCTTT. Its protein is CAWSRWGDTEAFF.

V and J are TRBV6-4 and TRBJ1-5; the D is unclear. Trimming removed 3 bases from V and 7 bases from J, with 7 bases in between. In germline, CDR1 is MRHNA, CDR2 SNTAGT. CDR3 length equals 12 residues. CDR3: CASSERGQPQHF. Here the CDR3 DNA reads TGTGCCAGCAGTGAACGAGGGCAGCCCCAGCATTTT.

This chain joins TRBV21-1 and TRBJ1-2; no check of the table's D call, TRBD1, against the DNA was made. TRBV21-1 constitutes a pseudogene. The CDR3 is made up of 14 amino acids. The CDR3 reads CASSKYSRDPGYTF. The CDR3 nucleotides are TGTGCCAGCAGCAAATACTCCAGGGATCCTGGCTACACCTTC.

The chain is built from TRBV5-5 and TRBJ1-6, with 7 nucleotides matching TRBD1. The V segment lost 4 bases and the J segment 4 bases; nucleotides outside the gene matches: 5. Per the germline V gene, CDR1 is SGHKS and CDR2 is YYEKEE (reference sequence). The CDR3 loop spans 15 amino acids. CDR3 DNA sequence: TGTGCCAGCAGCCCGGGACAGACATATAATTCACCCCTCCACTTT. Translating gives CASSPGQTYNSPLHF.

The chain has TRBV28 and TRBJ1-2; a possible D gene is TRBD1 (6 bases). The CDR3 spans 13 residues. Germline V lookup: CDR1 MDHEN, CDR2 SYDVKM. Trimming took off 5 bases at V and 7 bases at J, with 14 bases between the two ends. In DNA form, the CDR3 reads TGTGCCAGCAGTGAACTACGGACAGTTGGCTACACCTTC. Translation: CASSELRTVGYTF.

V gene TRBV5-6 combines with J gene TRBJ2-1; D unclear. The CDR3 runs to 16 residues. V was shortened by 2 bases and J by 3 bases, with 15 bases between the two germline ends. Germline V gives CDR1 SGHDT, CDR2 YYEEEE. The DNA for the CDR3 is TGTGCCAGCAGCTTCCGCCTAACGTTACTCTACAATGAGCAGTTCTTC. Its protein product is CASSFRLTLLYNEQFF.

This clone was counted only a few times. The chain couples TRBV4-3 to TRBJ2-7; a possible D gene is TRBD1 (6 bases). The CDR3 covers 15 residues. Between the trimmed V and J ends, which lost 3 bases and 5 bases, there was a span of 17 bases. The germline V gene has CDR1 LGHNA and CDR2 YSLEER. CDR3 nucleotide sequence: TGCGCCAGCAGCCAGACAGGCAACAGACTCCACGAGCAGTACTTC. Translation gives CASSQTGNRLHEQYF.

J is TRBJ2-2 and V is TRBV19; possible D gene TRBD2, 6 bases. Trimming cost V 3 bases and J 6 bases, with 20 bases left between them. Looked up from germline, CDR1 is LNHDA and CDR2 is SQIVND (reference sequence). CDR3 length: 17 amino acids. The CDR3 bases are TGTGCCAGTAGTATTTGGCGGGACTCTTCTCGACCCGGGGAGCTGTTTTTT. Amino acids: CASSIWRDSSRPGELFF.

The chain recombines TRBV18 with TRBJ2-5; D is unresolved. The CDR3 totals 13 residues. The germline V gene encodes CDR1 KGHSH and CDR2 LQKENI. The ends were cut back, 5 bases at V and 1 base at J, with 8 bases in the middle. For the CDR3, the DNA is TGTGCCAGCTCATTCCTCCTCCAAGAGACCCAGTACTTC. It translates to CASSFLLQETQYF. Full variable domain (rest looked up from reference TRBV18 and TRBJ2-5): NAGVMQNPRHLVRRRGQEARLRCSPMKGHSHVYWYRQLPEEGLKFMVYLQKENIIDESGMPKERFSAEFPKEGPSILRIQQVVRGDSAAYFCASSFLLQETQYFGPGTRLLVL.

The V gene is TRBV6-5, the J gene TRBJ2-3; D is undetermined. The CDR3 is 14 amino acids. Trimming removed 4 bases at V and 2 bases at J, with 10 bases between. Germline V CDR1 and CDR2: MNHEY, SVGAGI. DNA for the CDR3: TGTGCCAGCAGTTGGGCTATGGACACAGATACGCAGTATTTT. It codes for CASSWAMDTDTQYF.

The V call is TRBV2, the J call TRBJ1-1; no clear D. V dropped 2 bases and J dropped 4 bases, with 11 bases sitting between them. Germline assignment: CDR1 SNHLY and CDR2 FYNNEI. This CDR3 comprises 14 residues. The CDR3 region has the DNA TGTGCCAGCAGTGAACATATCGAGGGCACTGAAGCTTTCTTT. This translates into CASSEHIEGTEAFF.

This clone appeared a few times. V and J are TRBV27 and TRBJ2-1, with 8 bases identical to TRBD1. V lost 2 bases, J lost 8 bases, and 8 bases stayed unmatched. Germline assignment: CDR1 MNHEY and CDR2 SMNVEV (reference sequence). The CDR3 has 15 amino acids. The CDR3 DNA follows: TGTGCCAGCAGTTTACCGCGGACAGGGCGGGATGAGCAGTTCTTC. Translation gives CASSLPRTGRDEQFF.

A single count supports this clone. The DNA of the CDR3 is TGTGCCAGCAGTTCCCAGGGACAGGGGGTAGTAGATACGCAGTATTTT. Translated: CASSSQGQGVVDTQYF. The chain uses TRBV2 and TRBJ2-3, with 11 nucleotides matching TRBD1. The CDR3 has 16 amino acids. Germline-derived CDR1 and CDR2 are SNHLY and FYNNEI. V lost 5 bases and J lost 5; bases outside the gene matches: 9.

The chain employs TRBV6-5 and TRBJ2-7; 9 bases are a match to TRBD1. Trimming took 7 bases from V and 5 from J; bases not matched to a gene: 12. This CDR3 comprises 15 residues. Germline values: CDR1 MNHEY, CDR2 SVGAGI. The CDR3 coding sequence is TGTGCCAGCACTTCCATCTCGGGACAGGGACACGAGCAGTACTTC. Protein product: CASTSISGQGHEQYF.